The clone carrying this TCR beta chain was counted a few times. Its antigen is not identified. The data were obtained in a study of T cell repertoires in cytomegalovirus infection. In TCRdb, the reads were re-called with MiXCR into one record per CDR3 protein. The data hold roughly 69,000 distinct CDR3 sequences, with approximately 30% observed a single time. The receptor was isolated from a human donor in good health (CMV status not recorded). Some clones in this sample may be carry-over from other donors' samples. The sequencing used CD8+ T cells from cultured PBMCs, collected from culture after CMV antigen stimulation.

CDR3 in amino acids: CASSGTGGWTEAFF. The CDR3, as DNA: TGTGCCAGCAGTGGGACAGGGGGCTGGACTGAAGCTTTCTTT. The rearrangement joins TRBV6-2 or TRBV6-3 to TRBJ1-1; 12 bases agree with TRBD1. There are 14 residues in the CDR3. Per the germline V gene, CDR1 is MNHEY and CDR2 is SVGEGT. After removal of 5 bases from V and 5 bases from J, the junction contained 3 bases not matched to a gene.